This TCR beta chain was observed in a study of OX40 agonist ivuxolimab in advanced cancers. Individuals having autoimmune disease history or systemic immunosuppression were not enrolled. Data came from immunoSEQ multiplex PCR; TCRdb stores just in-frame clones and leaves some out. The sample lists about 58,000 clones; about 82% were seen once. Germline loops: CDR1 LNHDA, CDR2 SQIVND (reference sequence). Trimming stripped 1 base from V and 7 bases from J, with 10 bases between. This CDR3 has 14 residues. The chain uses TRBV19 and TRBJ2-2; D may match TRBD1 or TRBD2 (6 bases each). The TCR sequence derives from an adult with an advanced solid tumor such as melanoma, head and neck, liver or kidney cancer. The sample in question was CD4+ or CD8+ T cells sorted from blood, obtained in a trial of the OX40 agonist ivuxolimab. CDR3 DNA sequence: TGTGCCAGTAGTATAGCCGGGGGCGACGGGGAGCTGTTTTTT. Its protein product is CASSIAGGDGELFF.